Below are 11 T cell receptor beta chains sequenced from a single sample in a study of T cell responses to AZD1222 COVID-19 vaccine. Libraries were prepared by immunoSEQ multiplex PCR; TCRdb keeps only in-frame clonotypes and omits some of them. This table has some 150,000 clones, just over 90% appearing once. The input for sequencing was peripheral blood, taken on day 0 of AZD1222 vaccination. Receptor source: an adult in good health.

This clone has only one observation. The chain has TRBV7-6 and TRBJ1-2; weak D call: TRBD1 (5 bases). The CDR3 totals 15 residues. V was cut by 4 bases and J by 2 bases, with 14 bases left in between. Looked up from germline, CDR1 is SGHVS and CDR2 is FNYEAQ. The CDR3 DNA follows: TGTGCCAGCAGCTCAGCCGGGACGGACAACTATGGCTACACCTTC. Translation: CASSSAGTDNYGYTF.

The rearrangement uses TRBV16 and TRBJ1-5; TRBD1 matches at 7 bases. The CDR3 length is 13 residues. Germline CDR1 KGHSY, CDR2 FQNENV. Trimming took 4 bases from V and 6 from J; bases not matched to a gene: 3. This CDR3 is CASSRGTAQPQHF. The CDR3 DNA follows: TGTGCCAGCAGCCGGGGGACAGCTCAGCCCCAGCATTTT.

This clone was found once. This chain joins TRBV11-2 and TRBJ1-2, with D maybe TRBD1 (5 bases). CDR3 length equals 13 residues. V lost 6 bases and J lost 8, with 16 bases in between. Germline lookup yields CDR1 SGHAT and CDR2 FQNNGV. In DNA form, the CDR3 reads TGTGCCAGCAGTGCAGGGCCCGGGCAAGGCTACACCTTC. It encodes CASSAGPGQGYTF.

V and J are TRBV19 and TRBJ2-3; D might be TRBD1 (5 bases). Germline CDR1 reads LNHDA; CDR2 reads SQIVND (reference sequence). This CDR3 has 14 amino acids. V was clipped by 7 bases and J by 0 bases, with 11 bases between them. DNA for the CDR3: TGTGCCAGTATGTCAGGGTTTAGCACAGATACGCAGTATTTT. Encoded protein: CASMSGFSTDTQYF.

The chain employs TRBV6-6 and TRBJ2-1; D gene uncertain. Trimming removed 4 bases from V and 5 bases from J, with 15 bases in between. The CDR3 has 15 amino acids. Germline CDR1 MNHNY, CDR2 SVGAGI (reference sequence). CDR3 protein: CASSSPETRDNEQFF. The CDR3 nucleotides read TGTGCCAGCAGTTCCCCCGAGACGAGAGACAATGAGCAGTTCTTC.

The chain employs TRBV5-1 and TRBJ2-5; 8 nucleotides line up with TRBD1. There are 13 residues in the CDR3. CDR1 and CDR2 (germline): SGHRS, YFSETQ. J was trimmed by 2 bases and V by 6 bases; bases with no gene match: 3. The CDR3 DNA reads TGCGCCAGCAAAGGACAGGGACAAGAGACCCAGTACTTC. Protein: CASKGQGQETQYF.

The chain employs TRBV24-1 and TRBJ2-1, with 14 bases fitting TRBD2. The CDR3 is made up of 16 amino acids. V lost 4 bases and J lost 7; bases outside the gene matches: 5. CDR1 and CDR2 (germline): KGHDR, SFDVKD. The CDR3 coding sequence is TGTGCCACCAGTGAGGCCGGGACTAGCGGGAGAAATGAGCAGTTCTTC. This translates into CATSEAGTSGRNEQFF.

V and J are TRBV2 and TRBJ1-1; unclear D gene. The CDR3 consists of 11 residues. Germline V gives CDR1 SNHLY, CDR2 FYNNEI. The V end was cut by 5 bases, the J end by 8 bases, with 9 bases between. Written as DNA, the CDR3 is TGTGCCAGCAGTATCCGGGAGGAAGCTTTCTTT. Translated: CASSIREEAFF.

V gene TRBV11-1 combines with J gene TRBJ2-1; TRBD1 matches 9 bases. Unmatched junction bases numbered 9, after V lost 5 bases and J lost 7 bases. This CDR3 is 15 amino acids long. Germline values: CDR1 SGHAT, CDR2 FQDESV (reference sequence). The CDR3: CASSPSAGQGNEQFF. The CDR3 nucleotides are TGTGCCAGCAGCCCGTCCGCAGGACAGGGGAATGAGCAGTTCTTC.

This chain connects TRBV5-4 to TRBJ2-7; 9 nucleotides agree with TRBD1. After removal of 5 bases from V and 2 bases from J, the junction contained 5 bases not matched to a gene. Germline-derived CDR1 and CDR2 are SGHNT and YYREEE (reference sequence). The CDR3 runs 14 residues. The DNA for the CDR3 is TGTGCCAGCAGACGGGACAGGGTCCCCTACGAGCAGTACTTC. Protein product: CASRRDRVPYEQYF.

The V call is TRBV29-1, the J call TRBJ2-3; TRBD1 agrees at 9 bases. The germline CDR1 and CDR2 sequences are SQVTM and ANQGSEA. Germline trimming cut 3 bases from V and 3 bases from J; bases unmatched to any gene: 7. The CDR3 spans 15 residues. The CDR3 loop is CSVDAGQGLTDTQYF. CDR3 nucleotides: TGCAGCGTTGATGCGGGACAGGGTTTGACAGATACGCAGTATTTT.